Sequencing of this T cell receptor (beta chain) was carried out in a study of tumor-infiltrating lymphocytes in primary liver carcinoma. Background on the study: Lesions, classed as T1-T3 N0M0, spanned roughly 4.2 to 11 cm across.

Study-level points and caveats: Blood had a significantly lower top-250-clone fraction than tumors did (p = 0.039).

Using a constant-region primer together with ProtoScript II reverse transcriptase, TCR beta cDNA was made from roughly 540 ng of total RNA. Researchers made the TCR beta libraries by running three nested multiplex PCR rounds with slightly modified ARM-PCR. A C-beta reverse primer was combined with TRBV1-TRBV30 forward primers in the first two PCR rounds, and each round had approximately 9 cycles. TCRdb ran MiXCR on the multiplex PCR reads and lists one entry per CDR3 protein. This table holds approximately 100,000 distinct CDR3 sequences, around two thirds found once. With 5 bases clipped from V and 5 bases from J, the junction kept 5 bases outside the gene matches. The CDR3 totals 14 residues. Germline V lookup: CDR1 DFQATT, CDR2 SNEGSKA (reference sequence). This clonotype has more than one count but fewer than ten. Its antigen is still unknown. The approximately 20-31 mg bulk tissue piece was not sorted before simultaneous RNA and DNA extraction. Resecting the tumor surgically was how the patients' primary liver carcinoma was treated.

The sample comprised liver tumor tissue from sampling region 2. Stated subset: tumor region T2, inferior pole. This TCR derives from a woman between 55 and 75 years old with primary liver carcinoma and hepatitis B virus infection. The chain is built from TRBV20-1 and TRBJ2-1; 11 bases fit TRBD2. In DNA form, the CDR3 reads TGCAGTGCTCTTAGCGGGAGGGCGAACAATGAGCAGTTCTTC. This translates into CSALSGRANNEQFF.